These T cell receptor beta chains were read from a single sample in a study of T cell changes during pregnancy in multiple sclerosis. Sequencing was performed with immunoSEQ multiplex PCR; in TCRdb, only in-frame clones are kept and a portion is missing. The data show approximately 60,000 clones, roughly 92% seen once. The sequencing here drew on CD8+ T cells from peripheral blood mononuclear cells, taken in the third trimester of pregnancy. These receptors were obtained from a female donor with multiple sclerosis, enrolled in a pregnancy study. Each CDR3 is given without its conserved first and last residue. A D gene is named only where the DNA matches it firmly.

v_gene	d_gene	j_gene	CDR3aa
TRBV4-1	-	TRBJ2-1	ASSQDGTGDYEQF
TRBV2	-	TRBJ1-4	ASSEEQSHHEKLF
TRBV18	TRBD2	TRBJ2-3	ASSPSPGLAGLLTDTQY
TRBV6-5	TRBD2	TRBJ2-7	ASSPAGIFHEQY
TRBV21-1	-	TRBJ1-1	ASSKGQMNTEAF
TRBV9	TRBD1	TRBJ1-1	ASSEGQVNTEAF
TRBV10-3	-	TRBJ2-7	AISELSAAYEQY
TRBV11-2	TRBD1	TRBJ1-2	ASSKTPGQANYGYT
TRBV7-8	TRBD2	TRBJ2-7	ASRLSGGPAYEQY
TRBV2	-	TRBJ2-4	ASSENLYFAKNIQY
TRBV5-1	-	TRBJ2-7	ASSPYQGGLYEQY
TRBV14	TRBD2	TRBJ2-1	ASSQIPSGYNEQF
TRBV5-1	-	TRBJ2-1	ASSLATGHKDSEQF
TRBV5-6	TRBD1	TRBJ1-1	ASSSGQGGRGAF
TRBV29-1	-	TRBJ2-5	SVRSDSQETQY
TRBV5-1	TRBD1	TRBJ1-1	ASSKGQGAVTEAF
TRBV5-1	TRBD2	TRBJ2-3	ASSLVLKVAGGCIGDTQY
TRBV27	-	TRBJ1-1	ASSLRGNTEAF
TRBV5-1	TRBD1	TRBJ1-5	ASSLAGGHQPQH
TRBV5-1	-	TRBJ1-1	ASSLGGFTEAF
TRBV9	-	TRBJ2-7	ASSVDDRPYEQY
TRBV5-1	-	TRBJ2-1	ASSLGLANEQF
TRBV7-2	TRBD2	TRBJ2-7	ASSMTSGNYEQY
TRBV27	TRBD2	TRBJ2-7	ASSLSGTSGTYEQY
TRBV19	-	TRBJ2-1	ASSIGGEQF
TRBV9	-	TRBJ2-1	ASSVVFNEQF
TRBV10-2	TRBD1	TRBJ1-1	ASSEPGGTEAF
TRBV28	TRBD2	TRBJ2-1	ASSQGPRLREDNEQF
TRBV6-4	-	TRBJ2-1	ASSDTSRVKFNEQF
TRBV15	-	TRBJ1-5	ATSNTGPQH
TRBV30	-	TRBJ2-5	AWSVRWGGDRETQY
TRBV6-5	-	TRBJ2-7	ASSYSFSSYEQY
TRBV5-6	TRBD2	TRBJ2-2	ASSLGPSGRAAGELF
TRBV28	TRBD2	TRBJ2-7	ASSTRDGPRSSGRLEQY
TRBV28	-	TRBJ2-6	ASSGQGFLKTGANVLT
TRBV27	-	TRBJ1-1	ASSPLTGLNTEAF
TRBV13	TRBD2	TRBJ2-3	ASSPAGVPSTDTQY
TRBV7-2	-	TRBJ2-7	ASSLVPSGGPPYEQY
TRBV7-9	-	TRBJ2-7	ASSPPSGVGGPSYEQY
TRBV25-1	-	TRBJ2-5	ASSDLAKETQY
TRBV10-2	TRBD2	TRBJ2-6	ASSPGLEFSGANVLT